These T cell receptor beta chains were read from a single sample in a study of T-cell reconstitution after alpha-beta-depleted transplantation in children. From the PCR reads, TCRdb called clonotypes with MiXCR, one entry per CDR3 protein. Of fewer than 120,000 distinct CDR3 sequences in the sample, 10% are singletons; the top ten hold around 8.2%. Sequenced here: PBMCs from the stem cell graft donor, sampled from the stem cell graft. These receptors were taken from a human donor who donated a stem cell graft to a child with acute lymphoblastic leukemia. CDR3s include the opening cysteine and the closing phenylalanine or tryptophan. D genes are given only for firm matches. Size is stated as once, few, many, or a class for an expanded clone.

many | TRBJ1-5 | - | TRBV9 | CASSAPGESNQPQHF | TGTGCCAGCAGCGCTCCAGGGGAAAGCAATCAGCCCCAGCATTTT
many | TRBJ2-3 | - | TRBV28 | CASSLVVDGGDTQYF | TGTGCCAGCAGTTTAGTAGTAGACGGCGGAGATACGCAGTATTTT
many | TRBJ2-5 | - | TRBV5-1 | CASSLARSGVYQETQYF | TGCGCCAGCAGCTTGGCCCGGAGCGGAGTGTACCAAGAGACCCAGTACTTC
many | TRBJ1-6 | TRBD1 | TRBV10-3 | CAIRGGASGQGNSPLHF | TGTGCCATCAGAGGGGGAGCTTCGGGACAGGGGAATTCACCCCTCCACTTT
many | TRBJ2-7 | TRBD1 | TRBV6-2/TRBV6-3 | CASSQTGQGDLEQYF | TGTGCCAGCAGTCAAACCGGACAGGGAGATCTCGAGCAGTACTTC
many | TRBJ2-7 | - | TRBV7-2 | CASSLGRQSSYEQYF | TGTGCCAGCAGCTTAGGGCGGCAGAGTTCCTACGAGCAGTACTTC
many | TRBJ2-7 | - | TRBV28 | CASRSVSSYEQYF | TGTGCCAGCAGGAGCGTTAGCTCCTACGAGCAGTACTTC
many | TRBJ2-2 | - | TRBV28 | CATQDRTNTGELFF | TGTGCCACCCAAGACAGAACGAACACCGGGGAGCTGTTTTTT
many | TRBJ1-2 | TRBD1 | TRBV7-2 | CASSLDRDSYGYTF | TGTGCCAGCAGTCTAGACAGGGACTCTTATGGCTACACCTTC
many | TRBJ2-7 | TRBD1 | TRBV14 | CASSQVSGQLPYEQYF | TGTGCCAGCAGCCAAGTGTCGGGACAGCTACCCTACGAGCAGTACTTC
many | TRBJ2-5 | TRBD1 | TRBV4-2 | CASSQADRGGETQYF | TGTGCCAGCAGCCAAGCGGACAGGGGAGGGGAGACCCAGTACTTC
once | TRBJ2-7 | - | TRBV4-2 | CASSPGLFCEQYF | TGTGCCAGCAGCCCCGGTCTCTTCTGCGAGCAGTACTTC
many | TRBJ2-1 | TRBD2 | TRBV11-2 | CASSLILADYNEQFF | TGTGCCAGCAGCTTAATACTAGCGGACTACAATGAGCAGTTCTTC
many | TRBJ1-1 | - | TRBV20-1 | CSARGGVDTEAFF | TGCAGTGCTAGAGGGGGCGTGGACACTGAAGCTTTCTTT
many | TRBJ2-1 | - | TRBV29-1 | CSTHSGNEQFF | TGCAGCACCCATTCGGGCAATGAGCAGTTCTTC
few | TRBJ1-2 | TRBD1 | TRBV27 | CASSLQGANYGYTF | TGTGCCAGCAGTCTCCAGGGGGCTAACTATGGCTACACCTTC
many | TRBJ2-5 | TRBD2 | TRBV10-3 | CAISQSGLADQYF | TGTGCCATCAGCCAGTCGGGACTAGCGGACCAGTACTTC
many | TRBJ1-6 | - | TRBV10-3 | CAISYSDSDNSPLHF | TGTGCCATCAGTTATTCAGACAGTGATAATTCACCCCTCCACTTT
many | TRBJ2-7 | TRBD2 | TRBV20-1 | CSARDSIGLAGGGYEQYF | TGCAGTGCTAGAGATTCGATAGGACTAGCGGGAGGAGGTTATGAGCAGTACTTC
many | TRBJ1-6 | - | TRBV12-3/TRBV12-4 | CASSLREYNSPLHF | TGTGCCAGCAGCCTCCGGGAATATAATTCACCCCTCCACTTT
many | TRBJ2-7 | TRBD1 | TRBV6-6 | CASSWGQEYEQYF | TGTGCCAGCAGTTGGGGACAGGAGTACGAGCAGTACTTC
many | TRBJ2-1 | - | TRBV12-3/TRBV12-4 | CASSQMRRINEQFF | TGTGCCAGCAGCCAGATGAGACGTATCAATGAGCAGTTCTTC
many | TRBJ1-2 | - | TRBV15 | CATSRGDRPNYGYTF | TGTGCCACCAGCAGAGGTGATAGGCCTAACTATGGCTACACCTTC
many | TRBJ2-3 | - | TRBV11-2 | CASSLAAYTDTQYF | TGTGCCAGCAGCTTAGCGGCATACACAGATACGCAGTATTTT
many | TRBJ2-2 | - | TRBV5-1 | CASLATAEPNTGELFF | TGCGCCAGTCTTGCTACAGCCGAACCGAACACCGGGGAGCTGTTTTTT
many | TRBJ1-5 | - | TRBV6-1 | CASSDQGAYSNQPQHF | TGTGCCAGCAGTGATCAAGGGGCCTATAGCAATCAGCCCCAGCATTTT
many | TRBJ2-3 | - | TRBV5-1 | CASSLVGPGTDTQYF | TGCGCCAGCAGCTTGGTTGGACCCGGCACAGATACGCAGTATTTT
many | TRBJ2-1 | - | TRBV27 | CASRILDSRPGNEQFF | TGTGCCAGCAGAATCCTGGACTCCCGCCCCGGCAATGAGCAGTTCTTC